This entry lists 13 T cell receptor beta chains sequenced from one sample in a study of shared clonotypes between healthy human individuals (dated by TCRdb to about 2020). Receptors were amplified or captured by the immunoSEQ multiplex PCR assay. TCRdb re-hosts the immuneACCESS table, in-frame sequences only. Its copies lack some clones; in the studies checked, an unresolved V gene accounts for under half of them, and the cause for the rest is not known. The sample yields around 2.3 million clones; 90% to 97% were counted once. The ten most abundant clones make up approximately 0.13% of the sample. Sample: naive CD4+ T cells sorted from blood. The cell subset or site label of this sample denotes: CD45RA+ positively selected. The receptors here all came from a man younger than 35 in good health.

The genes are TRBV5-1 and TRBJ1-5; no clear D. With 2 bases removed from V and 10 bases from J, the gap between germline ends came to 13 bases. CDR1 and CDR2 from the germline V gene are SGHRS and YFSETQ. This CDR3 is 13 amino acids long. The CDR3 loop reads CASSLSLGGPQHF. In nucleotides, the CDR3 is TGCGCCAGCAGCTTAAGTTTGGGTGGACCCCAGCATTTT.

The rearrangement joins TRBV28 to TRBJ2-1; 9 positions match TRBD1. This CDR3 is built from 15 residues. The V gene end was trimmed by 3 bases and the J gene end by 6 bases; junction bases not matched to a gene: 6. Germline V gene sequence: CDR1 MDHEN, CDR2 SYDVKM. In DNA, the CDR3 is TGTGCCAGCAGTTTGATGACAGGGGGGTTCAATGAGCAGTTCTTC. It yields the protein CASSLMTGGFNEQFF.

The sample holds one count of this clone. CDR3 coding DNA: TGTGCCAGCAGCTCGGGACAGCAAAATAATTCACCCCTCCACTTT. It is translated as CASSSGQQNNSPLHF. V is TRBV5-6 and J is TRBJ1-6, with 7 bases identical to TRBD1. This CDR3 has 15 amino acids. With V trimmed by 3 bases and J by 5 bases, 5 bases remained unmatched. The germline V gene encodes CDR1 SGHDT and CDR2 YYEEEE. The whole variable domain, remainder taken from reference TRBV5-6 and TRBJ1-6, is DAGVTQSPTHLIKTRGQQVTLRCSPKSGHDTVSWYQQALGQGPQFIFQYYEEEERQRGNFPDRFSGHQFPNYSSELNVNALLLGDSALYLCASSSGQQNNSPLHFGNGTRLTVT.

This chain joins TRBV7-2 and TRBJ1-5, with 9 bases matching TRBD1. Germline V gives CDR1 SGHTA, CDR2 FQGNSA. This CDR3 comprises 14 residues. Trimming at V came to 1 base and at J to 9 bases, leaving 4 bases not matched to a gene. CDR3 region: CASSLDGGQGPQHF. The CDR3 nucleotides are TGTGCCAGCAGCTTAGACGGGGGACAGGGGCCCCAGCATTTT.

The chain carries TRBV30 and TRBJ1-4; a weak D match, TRBD1 (5 bases). Germline CDR1 reads GTSNPN; CDR2 reads SVGIG (reference sequence). This CDR3 comprises 14 residues. The V gene lost 5 bases and the J gene lost 5 bases, with 15 bases spanning the gap. The CDR3 protein is CAWLRGGFNEKLFF. CDR3 DNA: TGTGCCTGGCTGCGGGGGGGGTTCAATGAAAAACTGTTTTTT.

This chain connects TRBV19 to TRBJ2-1; D uncertain. This CDR3 region has 14 residues. Trimming took off 4 bases at V and 0 bases at J, with 7 bases between the two ends. The germline gives CDR1 LNHDA, CDR2 SQIVND (reference sequence). The CDR3 nucleotides read TGTGCCAGTAGTACGGCATACTCCTACAATGAGCAGTTCTTC. Protein sequence: CASSTAYSYNEQFF.

The chain has TRBV30 and TRBJ1-6; 7 bases fit TRBD1. Germline V gene sequence: CDR1 GTSNPN, CDR2 SVGIG (reference sequence). The trim removed 3 bases at V and 13 bases at J, leaving 24 bases unmatched. This CDR3 has 18 residues. The CDR3: CAWSSSKFTGTAGRPLHF. Written as DNA, the CDR3 is TGTGCCTGGAGCTCTAGCAAATTCACCGGGACAGCCGGTCGGCCCCTCCACTTT.

The rearrangement joins TRBV21-1 to TRBJ2-5; the table's D gene call, TRBD2, was not cross checked with the DNA. TRBV21-1 is noted as a pseudogene. The CDR3 is 17 residues long. CDR3 coding DNA: TGTGCCAGCAGCAAAGAAAAAAATCCGGGGAGCCAAGAGACCCAGTACTTC. Translating it yields CASSKEKNPGSQETQYF.

The rearrangement uses TRBV30 and TRBJ2-7, with 7 nucleotides matching TRBD2. This CDR3 spans 19 amino acids. The V gene's germline CDR1 is GTSNPN and CDR2 SVGIG (reference sequence). Trimming cost V 0 bases and J 1 base; bases outside gene matches: 18. CDR3 sequence (DNA): TGTGCCTGGAGTGTACTTTGGGTCTGGGGCGAGCGGGAATCCTACGAGCAGTACTTC. This codes for CAWSVLWVWGERESYEQYF.

This rearrangement joins TRBV6-5 to TRBJ1-2, with 8 bases lining up with TRBD1. V lost 6 bases, J lost 8 bases, and 14 bases stayed unmatched. This CDR3 spans 15 amino acids. CDR1 is MNHEY, CDR2 SVGAGI, per germline. In nucleotides, the CDR3 is TGTGCCAGCAGAGATCCCCTGACAGGGGCGTACGGCTACACCTTC. It encodes CASRDPLTGAYGYTF.

CDR3 nucleotide sequence: TGCGCCAGCAGCCTCCAGGGTTTCGAGACCCAGTACTTC. It codes for CASSLQGFETQYF. This sequence joins TRBV5-1 and TRBJ2-5; tentatively, D is TRBD1 (5 bases). The CDR3 spans 13 residues. Trimming stripped 4 bases from V and 5 bases from J, with 12 bases between. The germline gives CDR1 SGHRS, CDR2 YFSETQ.

The chain carries TRBV10-3 and TRBJ2-5, with 7 nucleotides matching TRBD2. J gave up 5 bases and V 5 bases, and 11 bases lay outside the gene matches. The CDR3 is made up of 15 amino acids. Germline CDR1 and CDR2: ENHRY and SYGVKD. DNA for the CDR3: TGTGCCATCAGTTTGGGACCAGAGGGAGGGGAGACCCAGTACTTC. It specifies CAISLGPEGGETQYF.

The CDR3 DNA reads TGTGCCAGCACCGTGGGGGGGGCGCGAGCAGATACGCAGTATTTT. This gives the protein CASTVGGARADTQYF. The V gene is TRBV9, the J gene TRBJ2-3; D possibly corresponds to TRBD2 (7 bases). The CDR3 spans 15 residues. Germline loops: CDR1 SGDLS, CDR2 YYNGEE. V lost 6 bases and J lost 4, with 18 bases in between.